This T cell receptor (beta chain) was identified in a study of blood T cell repertoires in COVID-19. Across the study: The origin of the acute and convalescent COVID-19 samples was the United States, Italy and Spain. Sources were T cells, B-cell-depleted T cells, or PBMCs; the material itself was cDNA or gDNA.

Under the authors' procedure: Estimation of nucleated cell counts relied on the amplification of reference gene primers. Clones were sequenced by immunoSEQ multiplex PCR, and TCRdb holds only the in-frame ones, with some missing. For V, J and clone size, that table is used; D and trimming come from the DNA. The sample lists roughly 300,000 clones, around 86% seen once, with around 1.5% in the top ten. There are 17 residues in the CDR3. V dropped 4 bases and J dropped 1 base, with 18 bases sitting between them. Germline lookup yields CDR1 SGHVS and CDR2 FQNEAQ. The TCR comes from a woman in her 50s with acute or convalescent COVID-19. The sequenced sample was peripheral blood. The V gene is TRBV7-8, the J gene TRBJ2-3; the D gene is possibly TRBD2 (6 bases). The CDR3 DNA sequence: TGTGCCAGCAGCTCCAATACACTAGCCACTGGCACAGATACGCAGTATTTT. The encoded protein is CASSSNTLATGTDTQYF.